This T cell receptor (beta chain) was documented in a study of T cell changes during pregnancy in multiple sclerosis. This CDR3 is built from 13 residues. The germline V and J ends were trimmed by 11 bases and 2 bases, with 13 bases remaining between them. From germline, CDR1 is LNHNV and CDR2 YYDKDF (reference sequence). Clones were sequenced by immunoSEQ multiplex PCR, and TCRdb holds only the in-frame ones, with some missing. Found here are about 68,000 clones, roughly nine tenths of them singletons; the top ten hold around 1.5%. The input for sequencing was peripheral blood, taken in the second trimester of pregnancy. The receptor was derived from a female donor in good health, enrolled as a control in a pregnancy study. The chain has TRBV15 and TRBJ1-5, with a weak D call TRBD1 (6 bases). CDR3 loop: CAVGTIGNQPQHF. For the CDR3, the DNA is TGTGCCGTCGGGACAATAGGCAATCAGCCCCAGCATTTT.